This TCR beta chain was obtained from a study of graft-versus-host responses after intestinal transplantation. Findings of the study overall: Recipient marrow contained GvH clones, some of which appeared first in ileum or blood.

CDR3 length equals 15 residues. The germline V and J ends were trimmed by 7 bases and 0 bases, with 12 bases remaining between them. Per the germline V gene, CDR1 is MNHNY and CDR2 is SVGAGI (reference sequence). As for this clone: What it binds is unknown.

Generated by immunoSEQ multiplex PCR, the TCRdb table keeps only in-frame clones and is missing some. The table shows roughly 99,000 clones, with about 82% occurring only once. The sequence derives from a human patient who received an intestinal transplant, so some T cells may come from the graft donor. V is TRBV6-6 and J is TRBJ2-2; D gene uncertain. The source was PBMCs, collected 255 days after intestinal transplant. CDR3 sequence reads: CASTYAVSNTGELFF. DNA for the CDR3: TGTGCCAGCACCTACGCCGTCTCGAACACCGGGGAGCTGTTTTTT.